The sequence of this T cell receptor beta chain was determined in a study of blood T cell repertoires in COVID-19 (dated by TCRdb to 2019 to 2021). Concerning the study at large: Samples from collaborators originated in the United States, Italy and Spain and spanned both the acute and convalescent phases of COVID-19. The samples were drawn from two sources: the first 160 participants of the ongoing ImmuneRACE study, and 1,254 subjects contributed by 6 global collaborators. Sample metadata almost always included a de-identified subject ID, COVID-19 status, age in years and sex. Deeply sampled blood TCRbeta repertoires from subjects exposed to, actively infected with, or recovered from COVID-19 were included in the dataset. The material from the prospective study consisted of cDNA or gDNA derived from T cells, B-cell-depleted T cells, or PBMCs. Where available, HLA class I and class II types were taken from metadata supplied by the sample provider and were not determined by assay-based typing. The repertoires were released in a freely available public database meant as a resource for research on the immune response to SARS-CoV-2. What the research found in general, with its limitations: The amount of clinical and demographic metadata varied by source and participant and was provided uncurated.

A note on this clone: What antigen it recognizes has not been identified. The sample holds no much larger clone one base away, and base qualities are not on file.

Whole blood was collected in K2EDTA tubes by collaborating institutions according to the institutions' own protocols. Collaborator samples were shipped for TCRbeta analysis as frozen whole blood, isolated PBMCs, or DNA extracted from either sample type. TCRbeta CDR3 regions were amplified from genomic DNA by means of the immunoSEQ Assay, a bias-controlled multiplex PCR. The source study handled its data this way. Within the assay, amplification of reference gene primers was used to estimate how many nucleated cells each sample contained. Sequence reads were collapsed and filtered to measure the absolute abundance of every unique TCRbeta CDR3 rearrangement. For each sample, productive Simpson clonality was calculated by taking the square root of Simpson's diversity index across productive rearrangements. What TCRdb holds here is the immuneACCESS table cut down to in-frame rearrangements. Part of the clones is not present; checked against another copy, under half of the missing clones reflect an unresolved V gene, and the others are unexplained. V, J and clone size derive from that table, while D and trimming were established from the DNA sequence. The sample includes 140,000 to 150,000 clones, with 75% to 85% observed a single time. The ten largest account for approximately 10% of the sample.

Sequencing used peripheral blood. This receptor was identified in a man in his 60s with active or convalescent COVID-19.

Here the CDR3 is given as CASSRQGSSYNEQFF. The DNA sequence is as follows: TGTGCCAGCAGCCGGCAGGGAAGCTCCTACAATGAGCAGTTCTTC. This chain is built from TRBV6-5 and TRBJ2-1; TRBD1 is a possible D gene, resting on 5 matching bases. From the germline V gene, CDR1 is MNHEY and CDR2 is SVGAGI. Counted from cysteine to phenylalanine, this CDR3 has 15 amino acids. Only the CDR3 DNA stays, 45 bases, in frame from base 1. V sheds 6 bases and J sheds 0 bases, leaving 12 bases between their ends.